Following are 17 T cell receptor beta chains from one sample sequenced in a study of identical twins. MiXCR, run by TCRdb on the 5' RACE reads, gives a single entry per CDR3 protein. Among approximately 210,000 distinct CDR3 sequences listed, 5.5% to 7.5% were seen once. In addition, the sample was reused for a study of T cells expressing NK-cell markers.

The sample comprised CD8+ T cells sorted from blood. The receptors come from a woman aged 18-29 years in good health.

This clonotype was seen at least ten times. The rearrangement joins TRBV27 to TRBJ2-3; D is undetermined. V lost 7 bases, J lost 4 bases, and 9 bases lay in between. This CDR3 spans 12 amino acids. CDR1 and CDR2 from the germline V gene are MNHEY and SMNVEV (reference sequence). CDR3 in amino acids: CASMRGPDTQYF. The CDR3 region has the DNA TGTGCCAGCATGAGAGGTCCAGATACGCAGTATTTT.

The rearrangement uses TRBV29-1 and TRBJ2-3; TRBD1 agrees at 8 bases. The CDR3 covers 15 residues. CDR1 is SQVTM, CDR2 ANQGSEA, per germline. J lost 5 bases, V lost 6 bases, and 13 bases had no gene match. The CDR3 DNA is TGCAGCGTACGGTGGACAGGGACGGGGGAAGATACGCAGTATTTT. It yields the protein CSVRWTGTGEDTQYF.

This clonotype was seen ten or more times. This rearrangement joins TRBV4-3 to TRBJ2-6; unclear D gene. This CDR3 has 16 residues. V lost 0 bases and J lost 3, with 9 bases in between. From germline, CDR1 is LGHNA and CDR2 YSLEER. The CDR3 DNA follows: TGCGCCAGCAGCCAAGATCCCGATAATGGGGCCAACGTCCTGACTTTC. This encodes CASSQDPDNGANVLTF.

The chain couples TRBV7-9 to TRBJ2-1; 7 bases align to TRBD1. This CDR3 is built from 16 residues. The germline gives CDR1 SEHNR, CDR2 FQNEAQ (reference sequence). The V and J ends lost 5 bases and 0 bases, in that order; junction bases with no gene match: 7. CDR3 nucleotides: TGTGCCAGCAGCGCGTCCAGGGGGAGCTCCTACAATGAGCAGTTCTTC. This sequence encodes CASSASRGSSYNEQFF.

At least ten counts were recorded for this clonotype. This chain uses TRBV7-9 with TRBJ1-2, with D uncertain. Germline-derived CDR1 and CDR2 are SEHNR and FQNEAQ (reference sequence). CDR3 length: 16 residues. V lost 8 bases and J 7 bases, leaving 26 bases between the germline ends. CDR3 bases: TGTGCCAGCGGAGCGACGACTTTTCCTGGGTCGGCTGGCTACACCTTC. This codes for CASGATTFPGSAGYTF.

This clonotype was detected only a few times. The chain joins TRBV15 to TRBJ1-5; D ambiguous. The CDR3 runs to 12 residues. Germline V lookup: CDR1 LNHNV, CDR2 YYDKDF (reference sequence). Deletions cut 6 bases from V and 5 bases from J, with 8 bases between. In DNA, the CDR3 is TGTGCCACCAGGGGAGGACATCAGCCCCAGCATTTT. Translated: CATRGGHQPQHF.

The chain employs TRBV5-1 and TRBJ1-2; D is perhaps TRBD1 (5 bases). The V gene lost 4 bases and the J gene lost 6 bases, with 19 bases spanning the gap. The CDR3 is 15 amino acids. Per the germline V gene, CDR1 is SGHRS and CDR2 is YFSETQ. The CDR3 spells CASSLLPGGFDGYTF. The CDR3 DNA reads TGCGCCAGCAGCCTTCTCCCCGGGGGGTTCGATGGCTACACCTTC.

This clonotype was observed at least ten times. CDR3: CSVDSLGSNTEAFF. The CDR3 DNA is TGCAGCGTTGACTCCCTGGGCTCGAACACTGAAGCTTTCTTT. The chain couples TRBV29-1 to TRBJ1-1; D uncertain. Looked up from germline, CDR1 is SQVTM and CDR2 is ANQGSEA. The CDR3 has 14 residues. V lost 3 bases and J 1 base, leaving 12 bases between the germline ends.

This clonotype turned up a few times. The chain uses TRBV5-1 and TRBJ1-1; 9 nucleotides line up with TRBD1. Germline CDR1 and CDR2: SGHRS and YFSETQ. CDR3 size: 15 residues. J was trimmed by 3 bases and V by 2 bases; bases with no gene match: 5. The CDR3 DNA reads as TGCGCCAGCAGCTTTCGGACAGGGGATTACACTGAAGCTTTCTTT. It yields the protein CASSFRTGDYTEAFF.

This clonotype was seen many times. The chain carries TRBV7-9 and TRBJ2-5; 7 bases are a match to TRBD2. The CDR3 is 15 residues long. The ends lost 4 bases at V and 5 bases at J; junction bases unmatched: 10. Looked up from germline, CDR1 is SEHNR and CDR2 is FQNEAQ (reference sequence). The CDR3 sequence: CASSSGTTAGETQYF. The DNA of the CDR3 is TGTGCCAGCAGCTCCGGGACTACCGCTGGGGAGACCCAGTACTTC.

This clonotype has a count of ten or more. The V call is TRBV15, the J call TRBJ2-2; TRBD1 matches 7 bases. This CDR3 is built from 12 residues. Trimming removed 8 bases from V and 6 bases from J; junction bases left unmatched: 3. CDR1 and CDR2 (germline): LNHNV, YYDKDF (reference sequence). CDR3 in DNA: TGTGCCACCCGGCAGGGGGCCGGGGAGCTGTTTTTT. Its protein is CATRQGAGELFF.

The V and J genes are TRBV5-1 and TRBJ2-6; D unclear. The CDR3 consists of 15 residues. The ends were cut back, 0 bases at V and 5 bases at J, with 9 bases in the middle. Germline CDR1 and CDR2: SGHRS and YFSETQ. CDR3 loop: CASSLEGYRANVLTF. CDR3 bases: TGCGCCAGCAGCTTGGAGGGCTACAGGGCCAACGTCCTGACTTTC.

This clonotype was seen only a few times. This CDR3 is CASSDWTGETQYF. CDR3 nucleotides: TGTGCCAGCAGTGATTGGACTGGAGAGACCCAGTACTTC. This chain uses TRBV2 with TRBJ2-5, with a weak D call TRBD2 (5 bases). V shed 3 bases and J shed 4 bases, with 9 bases lying between them. This CDR3 contains 13 residues. Germline V lookup: CDR1 SNHLY, CDR2 FYNNEI.

This clonotype was recorded a few times. V is TRBV12-3 or TRBV12-4 and J is TRBJ1-4; weak D call: TRBD1 (6 bases). The CDR3 runs to 13 residues. V lost 5 bases and J 8 bases, leaving 12 bases between the germline ends. CDR3 DNA: TGTGCCAGCAGTCCAGGGGCTAGGGAAAAACTGTTTTTT. It translates to CASSPGAREKLFF.

This clonotype showed up just a few times. The chain has TRBV6-2 or TRBV6-3 and TRBJ1-1; D unclear. CDR3 size: 13 residues. Trimming cost V 1 base and J 1 base, with 4 bases left between them. CDR1 and CDR2 (germline): MNHEY, SVGEGT. The CDR3 bases are TGTGCCAGCAGTTACTTGAAGAACACTGAAGCTTTCTTT. This gives the protein CASSYLKNTEAFF.

This clonotype was counted a few times. The rearrangement joins TRBV7-8 to TRBJ2-3; 7 positions agree with TRBD2. The CDR3 sequence is 16 residues long. Germline CDR1 SGHVS, CDR2 FQNEAQ. Trimming at V came to 2 bases and at J to 5 bases, leaving 10 bases not matched to a gene. DNA of the CDR3: TGTGCCAGCAGCTTACCTGCGGGGGACGGGGGAGATACGCAGTATTTT. It yields the protein CASSLPAGDGGDTQYF.

This clonotype turned up a few times. The chain carries TRBV6-5 and TRBJ2-1; no clear D. CDR3 length: 14 residues. Trimming shortened V by 0 bases and J by 7 bases, and 10 bases separated the two germline ends. Looked up from germline, CDR1 is MNHEY and CDR2 is SVGAGI. The CDR3 bases are TGTGCCAGCAGTTACTCTGGGATCCCTAATGAGCAGTTCTTC. Protein: CASSYSGIPNEQFF.